Listed below are T cell receptor beta chains from one sample, sequenced in a study of T cell responses to AZD1222 COVID-19 vaccine. The protocol was immunoSEQ multiplex PCR, while the TCRdb copy is restricted to in-frame clones and leaves out a portion. The sample yields about 110,000 clones, 85% to 90% seen once. The sample in question was peripheral blood, obtained on day 0 of AZD1222 vaccination. The receptors originated from an adult in good health. Both conserved end residues are part of each CDR3. A row's size may be missing; if present it is once, few, many or a size class.

v_gene	j_gene	abundance	CDR3aa
TRBV12-3/TRBV12-4	TRBJ1-2	.	CASRNRAGYTF
TRBV7-6	TRBJ2-1	.	CASSYRVNPYNEQFF
TRBV6-5	TRBJ2-3	.	CASRGLGPSTDTQYF
TRBV19	TRBJ1-1	.	CASGLRVMNTEAFF
TRBV5-4	TRBJ2-3	.	CASSLVLAGGTDTQYF
TRBV4-1	TRBJ1-4	.	CASSQNPAGRKLFF
TRBV24-1	TRBJ2-1	.	CATQGTGGGGQQFF
TRBV19	TRBJ2-1	.	CASSIDGSGGSKQFF
TRBV7-2	TRBJ1-5	.	CASSLEDPSPPYSNQPQHF
TRBV4-2	TRBJ2-7	.	CASSQGGPYEQYF
TRBV1	TRBJ2-3	.	CTSSQDSSGTSTDTQYF
TRBV9	TRBJ2-5	.	CASRGTTEGGLETQYF
TRBV24-1	TRBJ1-4	.	CATSSAGNEKLFF
TRBV27	TRBJ2-1	once	CASSQGLAGGLEQFF
TRBV27	TRBJ2-3	.	CASSEETASTDTQYF
TRBV15	TRBJ1-2	few	CATSRGGRSLANYGYTF
TRBV7-6	TRBJ1-2	.	CASSPWDTSNYGYTF
TRBV27	TRBJ2-7	.	CASRLSGGAYEQYF
TRBV12-3/TRBV12-4	TRBJ1-5	.	CASSLAVLQPQHF
TRBV5-1	TRBJ2-7	.	CASSRTGISSGEQYF
TRBV5-4	TRBJ2-3	.	CASSYRAGPTDTQYF
TRBV19	TRBJ2-2	few	CASRFRGNTGELFF
TRBV19	TRBJ1-5	few	CASSQGGGSRQPQHF
TRBV27	TRBJ1-1	.	CASSRRTWGETEAFF
TRBV7-6	TRBJ2-5	.	CASSLEGRGRGFQETQYF
TRBV28	TRBJ1-3	once	CASSFPQEYGGDTIYF
TRBV18	TRBJ2-4	.	CASSPGQNIQYF
TRBV2	TRBJ1-6	.	CASSGPLRGQGSPLHF
TRBV11-3	TRBJ2-2	.	CASSLAGRATGELFF
TRBV3-1/TRBV3-2	TRBJ2-1	few	CASSPGVASSYNEQFF
TRBV2	TRBJ2-7	.	CATTSQGYEQYF
TRBV5-4	TRBJ1-1	.	CASGAGQSEAFF
TRBV5-1	TRBJ2-2	.	CASNPLTGVVSGELFF
TRBV6-1	TRBJ2-1	.	CASSELQREQFF
TRBV24-1	TRBJ2-1	.	CATSDGYNEQFF
TRBV29-1	TRBJ1-6	few	CSVGTSENSPLHF
TRBV28	TRBJ1-3	.	CASRGGQNSGNTIYF
TRBV11-2	TRBJ2-1	.	CASSFVLAGLGEQFF
TRBV27	TRBJ2-7	once	CASSPTHLYEQYF
TRBV19	TRBJ1-1	.	CASSIEGTGRWEAFF
TRBV18	TRBJ2-3	.	CASSRREGAGDTQYF